Detailed here is one T cell receptor (beta chain). Its specificity is unknown. The CDR3 sequence is 14 residues long. V was cut by 0 bases and J by 0 bases, with 5 bases left in between. Germline V gene sequence: CDR1 MNHNY, CDR2 SVGAGI (reference sequence). Construction of the TCRbeta library involved unique molecular identifiers. TCRdb reprocessed the PCR reads with MiXCR, giving one entry per CDR3 protein. The sample includes 75,000 to 90,000 distinct CDR3 sequences, over 12% of them seen just once. This record belongs to a study of T-cell reconstitution after alpha-beta-depleted transplantation in children. Study outcomes and limitations: At around two months after transplant, the alpha-beta T cells were reportedly derived from several hundred expanded clones that came from non-depleted graft cells. T-cell counts and diversity at one year post-transplant came mainly from newly produced T cells. Diversity of TCRbeta at day 60 was high in some patients, arising from surviving recipient T cells and thymic progenitors.

This TCR came from a male patient aged 2-15 years who had a stem cell transplant for acute lymphoblastic leukemia, so the T cells may come from the graft donor. The V gene is TRBV6-6, the J gene TRBJ1-1, with D uncertain. Specimen: PBMCs, mostly from graft donor cells, collected 180 days after TCRalphabeta/CD19-depleted stem cell transplant. The CDR3 protein is CASSYSGMNTEAFF. The DNA for the CDR3 is TGTGCCAGCAGTTACTCAGGGATGAACACTGAAGCTTTCTTT.